Reported below is one T cell receptor beta chain. Its specificity is unknown. Germline V gene lookup returns CDR1 DFQATT and CDR2 SNEGSKA (reference sequence). The V and J ends lost 3 bases and 1 base, in that order; junction bases with no gene match: 16. The CDR3 length is 18 residues. The data belong to a study of CD8 T cells in Susac syndrome. Study-level background: When blood was collected, patients with Susac syndrome were therapy-naive, were taking corticosteroids, or were receiving intravenous immunoglobulin alone.

The study, taken as a whole, reports: The CD4+ T cell repertoires of Susac syndrome were found to show no clonal expansion.

Reverse transcription of about 0.45 to 1 ug RNA used random hexamers. TCRdb recomputed calls from the immunoSEQ multiplex PCR reads with MiXCR, one row per CDR3 protein. Among 110,000 to 150,000 distinct CDR3 sequences listed, approximately 95% were seen once. Input material: CD4+ T cells from PBMCs. The sequence was collected from a human donor with Susac syndrome. V usage is TRBV20-1 and J usage is TRBJ2-3; 7 nucleotides align to TRBD2. CDR3 region: CSASFVGGGGFGTDTQYF. DNA for the CDR3: TGCAGTGCTAGTTTCGTCGGTGGGGGGGGGTTTGGCACAGATACGCAGTATTTT.